This TCR beta chain emerged from a study of cytomegalovirus exposure and HLA in healthy donors (dated by TCRdb to about 2017). For the study in its entirety: An earlier analysis of a few hundred of the donors reported about 260 Gb of sequence data and around 110 million unique TCR beta sequences obtained from approximately 180 million T cells. About 330 gigabases of sequencing data and tens of millions of unique TCR sequences made up an early release that covered about 640 HLA-typed donors. The genetic ancestry cluster associated with self-reported Caucasian donors included about 81% of the approximately 400 genotyped donors. The aim of the study was to test whether cataloging public T cell receptors could identify signatures of past pathogen exposure. The study used immunosequencing to profile the T cell repertoires of 600 to 850 subjects and linked those repertoires to cytomegalovirus serostatus. Along with the approximately 650-subject first cohort, a separate validation cohort of over a hundred different subjects was used. To predict cytomegalovirus infection status, the study combined high-throughput TCR immunosequencing, statistical association of individual TCRs with disease status, and machine learning. To study patterns of TCR occurrence, a later analysis re-analyzed previously published TCR beta repertoires from several hundred donors and added high-resolution HLA genotyping. The later analysis used no new phenotypic data to find candidate immune exposures, relying instead on TCR beta sequences and their occurrence across donors. In an earlier analysis of 500 to 650 of the donors, high-throughput TCR beta sequencing was used to judge whether each TCR beta V gene segment behaved as functional or pseudogenic. Donor age, sex, ethnicity and CMV serostatus were collected together with the repertoire data. In a later genetic analysis, genome-wide SNP genotypes for about three fifths of the roughly 670 donors were used, and that subset was treated as a discovery cohort. All discovery cohort repertoires had been generated using a single sequencing platform. Both class I and class II loci were covered by HLA typing, at four-digit resolution. Typing coverage varied by locus: about 629-640 donors for A, B, C, DRB1 and DQB1; about 520 for DQA1; approximately 610 for DPA1; 450 to 480 for DPB1. Because of strong linkage in the cohort, roughly five DR-DQ haplotypes were treated as single units for association and clustering. Across about 380 genotyped donors of the cohort, an average of approximately 240,000 unique TCR beta nucleotide sequences per donor were sequenced, and about a sixth of those sequences were non-productive. Overall study results and their limits: Broadly in line with IMGT annotations, most TCR beta V segments showed up in productive rearrangements about 87% or about 30% of the time in an earlier analysis of 450 to 600 of the donors. Three of the identified cytomegalovirus-associated TCR beta chains were confirmed in vitro to be specific for cytomegalovirus antigens. Compared with the approximately 670-donor mean, donors in an Asian-associated ancestry cluster had fewer N-insertions in productive TCRs, according to a later genetic analysis. Cytomegalovirus status was reported to be diagnosed by the classifier with high specificity and sensitivity in both the original and validation cohorts. The only immune exposure information available for the cohort was CMV serostatus. The study gave a list of 150 to 200 TCR beta chains associated with cytomegalovirus. A further reported finding was that TCR beta sequences accurately predicted the HLA-A and HLA-B alleles for most subjects in the first cohort. Several of the top co-occurrence clusters appeared to be linked to parvovirus B19, influenza, CMV and Epstein-Barr virus, according to a later analysis. Across donors, most TCR sequences were observed very rarely, whereas some public TCRs were present in many individuals. A later analysis found that most CMV-associated TCR beta chains appeared HLA-restricted, with HLA associations seemingly driven largely by CMV exposure. Only TCR beta chains were sequenced in this cohort, and the absence of alpha or paired-chain data limited detectable features. At a false discovery rate of 0.05, a later analysis linked 16,000 or so TCR beta sequences to specific HLA alleles. In a later analysis, HLA-associated TCR beta chains were found to be more clonally expanded and to have lower generation probabilities than equally common non-associated chains. A group of highly shared sequence variants was considered likely to be a technical artifact of the sequencing pipeline. Presence/absence analyses assumed roughly uniform sequencing depth across donors, an assumption that may not hold. Some IMGT-functional V segments, including TRBV6-2 and TRBV6-3, could not be told apart with the 87-base-pair reads, so those segments were excluded. Because counts were too low, some 17 rarely observed V segments, including chromosome 9 orphons, were excluded from the earlier analysis of several hundred of the donors. Correlated functional status among segregating V segments might reflect linkage disequilibrium, but an unknown experimental factor could not be ruled out. The authors suggested that the approach could potentially be generalized to other disease states and immunological phenotypes. A later analysis found that TCR association rates varied across HLA loci, with DRB1 alleles showing the most associated TCRs and HLA-C alleles the fewest. Because HLA typing was missing for some donors at each locus, association tests included only the typed subset. In a later genetic analysis, a missense DCLRE1C variant was associated with V-gene and J-gene trimming of TCR beta chains, and the association was replicated in an independent cohort. Strong co-occurrence of HLA alleles, especially DR and DQ, made assigning TCR associations to individual alleles difficult.

Libraries came from the immunoSEQ multiplex PCR assay. For the multiplex PCR, a mixture combining 60 forward primers for TCR Vbeta segments and 13 reverse primers for TCR Jbeta segments was used. The CDR3 region of rearranged TCR beta genes was amplified from genomic DNA with a multiplex PCR assay. On the Illumina HiSeq System, the amplified TCR beta libraries were sequenced as 87-base-pair reads. Regarding the original processing steps: In a later analysis, tens of millions of unique TCR beta chains were counted across the roughly 610 repertoires, and roughly 9.9 million of these chains were shared by at least two donors. Raw reads were error-corrected and collapsed into unique sequences by a nearest-neighbor algorithm in which closely related sequences were merged to remove PCR and sequencing errors. To assign V, D and J gene segments, CDR3 sequences were aligned to IMGT reference sequences. For a sequence to be retained, at least a six-nucleotide match to both a V gene segment and a J gene segment was required. A rearrangement was called productive if the CDR3 had no stop codons and remained in frame with V and J, and every other rearrangement was called non-productive. CDR3 was defined according to IMGT convention as the region running from the second conserved V-encoded cysteine to the conserved J-encoded phenylalanine. The earlier analysis of 500 to 650 of the donors excluded any sequence lacking an unambiguous match to a single V gene segment. In an earlier analysis of approximately 610 of the donors, V segments were called functional above 56.7% productive rearrangements and were called segregating when the between-donor standard deviation exceeded 5%. A statistical classification framework was built for diagnosing cytomegalovirus status from the catalog of TCR beta chain sequences. In a later analysis, TCR nucleotide sequences were compared against IMGT/GENE-DB human TR gene sequences so that V and J genes could be assigned. In a later analysis, CDR3 sequences and most-parsimonious VDJ recombination scenarios were assigned using the TCRdist pipeline. In a later analysis, each TCR beta chain was defined by its CDR3 amino acid sequence together with its V-gene family, and reads lacking a unique V-gene family were excluded. To address suspected cross-contamination and a sequencing artifact, a later analysis removed several hundred highly shared, low-generation-probability nucleotide sequences. For each public chain, a later analysis derived a clonal expansion index from normalized ranks of inferred template counts within each repertoire. A later analysis computed generation probabilities with a VDJ recombination model fitted to out-of-frame rearrangements, and checked the results against IGoR. A later analysis scored TCR-TCR, TCR-HLA and TCR-CMV co-occurrence with hypergeometric tests, applying a repertoire-size bias correction to TCR pairs. To estimate false discovery rates, a later analysis permuted the HLA or CMV assignments 20 times. A later analysis grouped co-occurring TCRs with DBSCAN, adding TCRdist sequence similarity when clustering within HLA-allele-positive subsets. For co-occurrence clustering, repertoires with fewer than 30,000 or more than 120,000 public chains were excluded, along with five repertoires with anomalous nucleotide sharing. TCRdb mirrors the immuneACCESS table, restricted to in-frame sequences. Some clones are absent from its copies; in checked studies, under half trace to an unresolved V gene, and the reason for the others is unknown. V and J calls and clone size come straight from that table; D and trimming were deduced from the DNA. This sample is represented by around 120,000 clones; around 76% of them were singletons. The ten top clones hold approximately 28% of the sample.

The cysteine opens and the phenylalanine closes a CDR3 of 19 amino acids. Just the 57-base CDR3 DNA is kept, in frame starting at base 1. CDR1 and CDR2 are read off the germline V gene as MGHRA and YSYEKL. Trimming removed 7 bases from V and 7 bases from J; the gene matches leave 15 bases unexplained. The cohort was made up of hundreds of healthy bone marrow donors. At the time of sampling, every cohort member was nominally healthy, though immune exposures that went unrecorded were likely present. The donor tested CMV seropositive and was one of the 289 seropositive cohort members. A peripheral blood sample was provided by each donor, and peripheral blood mononuclear cells were used for TCR beta sequencing. Genomic DNA extraction from the blood cell samples was performed with the Qiagen DNeasy Blood Extraction Kit. Concerning this clone: Its antigen remains unidentified. No qualities accompany the bases; no much larger clone lies one base away.

What was sequenced was PBMCs. The V and J genes are TRBV4-1 and TRBJ2-2, and TRBD2 matches 16 of the central bases. This receptor was identified in a man aged 55-75 years in good health and CMV-seropositive. The DNA is TGCGCCAGCATACCGGGGGACGGGACTAGCGGGGGGGTCGGCGGGGAGCTGTTTTTT. It translates as CASIPGDGTSGGVGGELFF.